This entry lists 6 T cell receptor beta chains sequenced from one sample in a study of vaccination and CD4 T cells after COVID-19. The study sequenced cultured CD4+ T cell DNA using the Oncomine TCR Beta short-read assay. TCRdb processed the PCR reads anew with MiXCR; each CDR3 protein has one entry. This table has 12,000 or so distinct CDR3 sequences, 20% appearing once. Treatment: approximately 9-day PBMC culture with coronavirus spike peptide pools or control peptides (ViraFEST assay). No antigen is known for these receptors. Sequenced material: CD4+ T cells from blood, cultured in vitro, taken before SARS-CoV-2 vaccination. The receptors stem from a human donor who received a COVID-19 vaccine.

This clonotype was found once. The CDR3: CASSVTARETDTQYF. For the CDR3, the DNA is TGTGCCAGCAGCGTGACAGCACGAGAGACAGATACGCAGTATTTT. The chain links TRBV9 to TRBJ2-3; TRBD1 is a possible D gene (5 bases). Trimming pared 2 bases from V and 3 bases from J, leaving 13 bases between. This CDR3 contains 15 residues. Germline V gives CDR1 SGDLS, CDR2 YYNGEE.

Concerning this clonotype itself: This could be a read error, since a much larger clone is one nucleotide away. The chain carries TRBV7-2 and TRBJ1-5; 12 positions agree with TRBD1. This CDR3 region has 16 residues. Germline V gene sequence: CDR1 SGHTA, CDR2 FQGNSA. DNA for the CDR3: TGTGCCAGCAGCTTAGTAGGGACAGGGGGCGATCAGTCCCAGCATTTT. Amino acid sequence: CASSLVGTGGDQSQHF.

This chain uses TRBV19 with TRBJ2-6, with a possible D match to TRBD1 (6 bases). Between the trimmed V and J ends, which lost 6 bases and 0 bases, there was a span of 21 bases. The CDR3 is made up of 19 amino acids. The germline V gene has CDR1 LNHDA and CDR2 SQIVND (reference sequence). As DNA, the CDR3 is TGTGCCAGTAGCAGAATCCTAGGGGGTCCCCACTCTGGGGCCAACGTCCTGACTTTC. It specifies CASSRILGGPHSGANVLTF.

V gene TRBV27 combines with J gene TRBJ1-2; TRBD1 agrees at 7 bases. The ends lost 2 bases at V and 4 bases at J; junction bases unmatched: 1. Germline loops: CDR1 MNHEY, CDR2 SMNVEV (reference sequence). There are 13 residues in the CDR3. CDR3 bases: TGTGCCAGCAGTTTACCAGGGGGCTATGGCTACACCTTC. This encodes CASSLPGGYGYTF.

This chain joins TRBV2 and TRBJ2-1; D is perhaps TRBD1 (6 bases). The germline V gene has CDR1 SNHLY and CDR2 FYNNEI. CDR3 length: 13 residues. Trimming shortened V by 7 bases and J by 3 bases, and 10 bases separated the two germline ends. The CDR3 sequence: CASKRTDYNEQFF. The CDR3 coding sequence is TGTGCCAGCAAGCGGACAGACTACAATGAGCAGTTCTTC.

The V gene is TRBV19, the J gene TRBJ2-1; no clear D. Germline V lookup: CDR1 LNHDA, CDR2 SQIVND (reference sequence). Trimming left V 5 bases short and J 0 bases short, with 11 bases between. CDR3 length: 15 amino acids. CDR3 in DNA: TGTGCCAGTAGTGCCGGGTCCCTCTCCTACAATGAGCAGTTCTTC. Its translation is CASSAGSLSYNEQFF.